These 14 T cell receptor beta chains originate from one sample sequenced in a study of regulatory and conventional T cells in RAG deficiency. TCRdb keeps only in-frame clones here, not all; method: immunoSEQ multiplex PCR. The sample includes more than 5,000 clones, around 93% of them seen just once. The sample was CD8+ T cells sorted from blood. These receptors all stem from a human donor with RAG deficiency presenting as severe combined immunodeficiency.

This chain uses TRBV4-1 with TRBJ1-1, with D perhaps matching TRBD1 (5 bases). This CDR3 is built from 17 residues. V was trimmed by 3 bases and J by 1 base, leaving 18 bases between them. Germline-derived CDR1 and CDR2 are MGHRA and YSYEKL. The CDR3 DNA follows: TGCGCCAGCAGCCAGTTGGGGTCGCGGGGGTGGAACACTGAAGCTTTCTTT. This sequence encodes CASSQLGSRGWNTEAFF.

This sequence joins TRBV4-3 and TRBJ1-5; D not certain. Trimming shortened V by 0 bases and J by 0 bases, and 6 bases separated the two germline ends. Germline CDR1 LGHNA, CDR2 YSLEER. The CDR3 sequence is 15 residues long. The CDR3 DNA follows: TGCGCCAGCAGCCAAGATGGGGATAGCAATCAGCCCCAGCATTTT. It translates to CASSQDGDSNQPQHF.

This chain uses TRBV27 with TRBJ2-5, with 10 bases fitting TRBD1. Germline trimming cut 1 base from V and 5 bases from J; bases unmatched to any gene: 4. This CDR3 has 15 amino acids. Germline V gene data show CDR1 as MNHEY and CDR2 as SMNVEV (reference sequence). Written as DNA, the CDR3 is TGTGCCAGCAGTTTATGGACAGGGGGGGAGGAGACCCAGTACTTC. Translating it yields CASSLWTGGEETQYF.

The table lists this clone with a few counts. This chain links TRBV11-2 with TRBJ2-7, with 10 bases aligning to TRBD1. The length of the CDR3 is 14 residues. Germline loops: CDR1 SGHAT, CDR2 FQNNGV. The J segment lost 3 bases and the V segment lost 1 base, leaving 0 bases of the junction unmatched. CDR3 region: CASSLGTGGYEQYF. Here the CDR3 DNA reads TGTGCCAGCAGCTTAGGGACAGGGGGCTACGAGCAGTACTTC.

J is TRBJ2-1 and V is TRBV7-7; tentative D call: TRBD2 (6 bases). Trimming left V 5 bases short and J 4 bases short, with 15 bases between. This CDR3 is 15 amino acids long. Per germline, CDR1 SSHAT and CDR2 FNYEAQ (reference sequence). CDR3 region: CASSPGTAPYNEQFF. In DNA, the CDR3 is TGTGCCAGCAGCCCCGGGACTGCCCCTTACAATGAGCAGTTCTTC.

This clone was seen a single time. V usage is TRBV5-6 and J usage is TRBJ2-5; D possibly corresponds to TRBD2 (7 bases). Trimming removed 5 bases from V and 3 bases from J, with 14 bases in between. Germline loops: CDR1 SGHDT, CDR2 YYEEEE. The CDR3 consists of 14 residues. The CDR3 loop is CASRLWGGEETQYF. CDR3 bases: TGTGCCAGCAGGCTTTGGGGGGGCGAAGAGACCCAGTACTTC.

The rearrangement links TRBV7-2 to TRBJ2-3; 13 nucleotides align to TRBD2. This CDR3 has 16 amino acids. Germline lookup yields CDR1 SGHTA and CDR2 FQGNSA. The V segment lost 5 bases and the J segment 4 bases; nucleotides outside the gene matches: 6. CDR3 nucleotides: TGTGCCAGCAGCGAACTAGCGGGAGGGCCTGCAGATACGCAGTATTTT. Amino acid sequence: CASSELAGGPADTQYF.

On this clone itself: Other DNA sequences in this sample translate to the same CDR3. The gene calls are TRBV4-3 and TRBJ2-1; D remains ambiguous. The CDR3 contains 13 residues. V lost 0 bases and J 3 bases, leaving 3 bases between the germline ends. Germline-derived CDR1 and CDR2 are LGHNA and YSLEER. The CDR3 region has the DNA TGCGCCAGCAGCCAAGATCTCTACAATGAGCAGTTCTTC. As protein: CASSQDLYNEQFF.

The CDR3 loop is CAGAWEGGSNEQFF. The CDR3 nucleotides are TGTGCCGGCGCCTGGGAGGGAGGGTCCAATGAGCAGTTCTTC. The chain recombines TRBV5-4 with TRBJ2-1; 7 bases fit TRBD2. Germline V gene lookup returns CDR1 SGHNT and CDR2 YYREEE (reference sequence). CDR3 size: 14 residues. The V segment lost 10 bases and the J segment 6 bases; nucleotides outside the gene matches: 13.

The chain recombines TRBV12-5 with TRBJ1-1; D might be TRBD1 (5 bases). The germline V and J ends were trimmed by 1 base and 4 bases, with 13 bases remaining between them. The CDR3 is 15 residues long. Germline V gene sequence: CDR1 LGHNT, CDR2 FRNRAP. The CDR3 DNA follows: TGTGCTAGTGGTTTGGCTCAGGCGAGGGGCACTGAAGCTTTCTTT. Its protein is CASGLAQARGTEAFF.

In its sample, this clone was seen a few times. CDR3: CASSPTGTYEQYF. As DNA, the CDR3 is TGTGCCAGCAGCCCGACAGGGACCTACGAGCAGTACTTC. The V call is TRBV7-3, the J call TRBJ2-7; 7 bases match TRBD1. The CDR3 runs 13 residues. After removal of 5 bases from V and 2 bases from J, the junction contained 3 bases not matched to a gene. Germline assignment: CDR1 SGHTA and CDR2 FQGTGA. Using reference TRBV7-3 and TRBJ2-7 for the parts outside the CDR3, the full variable domain is GAGVSQTPSNKVTEKGKYVELRCDPISGHTALYWYRQSLGQGPEFLIYFQGTGAADDSGLPNDRFFAVRPEGSVSTLKIQRTERGDSAVYLCASSPTGTYEQYFGPGTRLTVT.

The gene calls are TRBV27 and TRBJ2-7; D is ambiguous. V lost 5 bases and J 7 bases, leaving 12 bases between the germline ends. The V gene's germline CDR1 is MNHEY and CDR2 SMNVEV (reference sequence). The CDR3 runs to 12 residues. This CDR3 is CASSLIGQEQYF. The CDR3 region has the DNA TGTGCCAGCAGTCTGATCGGTCAGGAGCAGTACTTC.

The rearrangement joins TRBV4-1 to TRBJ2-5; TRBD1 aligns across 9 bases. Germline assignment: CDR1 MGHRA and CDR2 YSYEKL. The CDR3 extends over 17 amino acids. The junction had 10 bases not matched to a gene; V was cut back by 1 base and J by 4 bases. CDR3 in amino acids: CASSQAPGVQGAETQYF. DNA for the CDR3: TGCGCCAGCAGCCAAGCGCCGGGGGTACAGGGGGCAGAGACCCAGTACTTC.

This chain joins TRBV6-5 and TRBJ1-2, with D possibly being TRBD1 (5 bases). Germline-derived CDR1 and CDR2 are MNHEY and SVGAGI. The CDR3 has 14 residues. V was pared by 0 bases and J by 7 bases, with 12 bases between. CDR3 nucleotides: TGTGCCAGCAGTTACTCAGGGGCGAGTGGTGGCTACACCTTC. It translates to CASSYSGASGGYTF.